This T cell receptor beta chain was found in a study of blood T cell repertoires in COVID-19. This clone turned up a few times. The length of the CDR3 is 15 residues. CDR1 WSHSY and CDR2 SAAADI come from the germline V gene. With V trimmed by 7 bases and J by 6 bases, 5 bases remained unmatched. Only in-frame clones appear in the TCRdb table, and some are missing; sequencing was by immunoSEQ multiplex PCR. The data contain about 260,000 clones, around 82% of them singletons. Sequencing used peripheral blood. The receptor's source is a human donor in a cohort sampled during active COVID-19. V and J are TRBV10-2 and TRBJ2-1; 14 bases are shared with TRBD2. In nucleotides, the CDR3 is TGCGCCAGCATTGGGACTAGCGGGAGACTCAATGAGCAGTTCTTC. Its translation: CASIGTSGRLNEQFF.